The subject of this entry is one T cell receptor beta chain. Its target is unknown. Profiling relied on immunoSEQ multiplex PCR, and the TCRdb table lists in-frame clones only, not all of them. Here the sample spans about 800,000 clones, just over 95% being singletons. Germline CDR1 is MDHEN and CDR2 is SYDVKM. The CDR3 consists of 13 residues. Trimming cost V 4 bases and J 4 bases, with 10 bases left between them. Positive CCR7 selection of CD45RO-negative cells yielded the naive CD8 cells, and terminally differentiated effector memory CD45RA+ cells were excluded. The entry originates in a study of shared clonotypes between healthy human individuals. Notes on the study in general: A reduction in generation probabilities was seen for non-shared clonotypes relative to those shared by all four donors.

The sequenced sample consisted of naive CD8+ T cells sorted from blood. This clonotype originated in a man aged 25 to 40 in good health. The gene calls are TRBV28 and TRBJ1-1, with D possibly matching TRBD1 (6 bases). CDR3 sequence (DNA): TGTGCCAGCAGTTACTCAGGGGTCACTGAAGCTTTCTTT. This codes for CASSYSGVTEAFF. The whole variable domain, filled in from reference TRBV28 and TRBJ1-1, reads DVKVTQSSRYLVKRTGEKVFLECVQDMDHENMFWYRQDPGLGLRLIYFSYDVKMKEKGDIPEGYSVSREKKERFSLILESASTNQTSMYLCASSYSGVTEAFFGQGTRLTVV.